These 26 T cell receptor beta chains came from one sample sequenced in a study of shared clonotypes between healthy human individuals. Measured with immunoSEQ multiplex PCR; TCRdb has only the in-frame clones, and not every one. The table lists about 2.4 million clones, roughly nine tenths of them singletons. The sequencing input was naive CD4+ T cells sorted from blood. Regarding subset: CD45RA+ positively selected. These TCRs come from a man aged 18-30 years in good health.

The gene calls are TRBV7-9 and TRBJ2-7, with 9 bases that match TRBD1. The CDR3 spans 18 residues. J lost 4 bases, V lost 1 base, and 14 bases had no gene match. Germline CDR1 and CDR2: SEHNR and FQNEAQ (reference sequence). The CDR3 nucleotides are TGTGCCAGCAGCTTAGAGTTTTCGTGGACAGGGGTCGTTTACGAGCAGTACTTC. This gives the protein CASSLEFSWTGVVYEQYF.

This sequence joins TRBV10-2 and TRBJ2-1; TRBD2 agrees at 10 bases. The V and J ends lost 6 bases and 4 bases, in that order; junction bases with no gene match: 6. This CDR3 has 15 amino acids. Germline V gene lookup returns CDR1 WSHSY and CDR2 SAAADI. In nucleotides, the CDR3 is TGCGCCAGCAGGGGAGCGGGGGGGCTATACAATGAGCAGTTCTTC. Its protein product is CASRGAGGLYNEQFF.

The chain is built from TRBV18 and TRBJ2-7, with 9 bases fitting TRBD1. The CDR3 consists of 17 residues. Germline CDR1 reads KGHSH; CDR2 reads LQKENI. Trimming took 4 bases from V and 0 from J; bases not matched to a gene: 10. This CDR3 reads CASSLMTGTGNSYEQYF. The CDR3 DNA sequence: TGTGCCAGCTCACTTATGACCGGGACAGGGAACTCCTACGAGCAGTACTTC.

The chain is built from TRBV7-2 and TRBJ2-5; D is possibly TRBD2 (6 bases). Per germline, CDR1 SGHTA and CDR2 FQGNSA. The CDR3 is 15 residues long. The V and J ends lost 2 bases and 0 bases respectively, with 10 bases between them. CDR3 DNA sequence: TGTGCCAGCAGCTTACTTAGCGGTTACCAAGAGACCCAGTACTTC. Protein product: CASSLLSGYQETQYF.

As for this clone: Sequence at one end of the junction differs from germline and may be a read error. This chain joins TRBV2 and TRBJ2-3; the D call may be TRBD1 or TRBD2 (6 bases each). Germline-derived CDR1 and CDR2 are SNHLY and FYNNEI. This CDR3 has 14 amino acids. CDR3 residues: CASRQGGSKDTQYF. CDR3 bases: TGTGCCAGCAGACAGGGAGGAAGCAAAGATACGCAGTATTTT.

The chain is built from TRBV15 and TRBJ2-3; 8 bases fit TRBD1. The CDR3 spans 16 residues. The junction had 5 bases not matched to a gene; V was cut back by 0 bases and J by 3 bases. Germline V lookup: CDR1 LNHNV, CDR2 YYDKDF (reference sequence). The CDR3 reads CATSRDQDRVTDTQYF. CDR3 coding DNA: TGTGCCACCAGCAGAGATCAGGACAGGGTAACAGATACGCAGTATTTT.

This clone showed up just once. The V and J genes are TRBV5-1 and TRBJ2-7; a possible D gene is TRBD1 (6 bases). The germline CDR1 and CDR2 sequences are SGHRS and YFSETQ. V was cut by 6 bases and J by 0 bases, with 13 bases left in between. The CDR3 length is 14 residues. CDR3 protein: CASNRGQISYEQYF. CDR3 nucleotide sequence: TGCGCCAGCAACCGAGGACAGATCTCCTACGAGCAGTACTTC.

This chain uses TRBV7-9 with TRBJ2-7, with D possibly being TRBD1 or TRBD2 (5 bases each). CDR1 SEHNR and CDR2 FQNEAQ come from the germline V gene (reference sequence). The CDR3 covers 17 residues. Trimming took 1 base from V and 9 from J, leaving 25 bases between them. This CDR3 reads CASSLGRSGLGPQGQYF. The DNA of the CDR3 is TGTGCCAGCAGCTTAGGGAGATCGGGGTTGGGTCCTCAGGGGCAGTACTTC.

This sequence joins TRBV6-1 and TRBJ1-2, with 8 bases that match TRBD1. CDR1 is MNHNS and CDR2 is SASEGT in the germline V gene. The CDR3 extends over 14 amino acids. Trimming at V came to 1 base and at J to 4 bases, leaving 2 bases not matched to a gene. The CDR3 spells CASSEGQGFYGYTF. In DNA form, the CDR3 reads TGTGCCAGCAGTGAAGGACAGGGGTTCTATGGCTACACCTTC.

The V and J genes are TRBV19 and TRBJ2-6; D is unresolved. Trimming cost V 6 bases and J 0 bases, with 12 bases left between them. The CDR3 runs to 16 residues. Germline V gene lookup returns CDR1 LNHDA and CDR2 SQIVND (reference sequence). The CDR3 region is CASSPSRPSGANVLTF. The CDR3 bases are TGTGCCAGTAGCCCCTCTAGGCCCTCTGGGGCCAACGTCCTGACTTTC. Based on the CDR3 plus reference TRBV19 and TRBJ2-6, the full variable domain is DGGITQSPKYLFRKEGQNVTLSCEQNLNHDAMYWYRQDPGQGLRLIYYSQIVNDFQKGDIAEGYSVSREKKESFPLTVTSAQKNPTAFYLCASSPSRPSGANVLTFGAGSRLTVL.

The chain combines TRBV6-5 with TRBJ2-7; no reliable D call. V was clipped by 6 bases and J by 2 bases, with 11 bases between them. Germline loops: CDR1 MNHEY, CDR2 SVGAGI. The CDR3 runs 13 residues. CDR3 nucleotide sequence: TGTGCCAGCAGCCAAAGGATGACCTACGAGCAGTACTTC. It codes for CASSQRMTYEQYF.

J is TRBJ2-7 and V is TRBV19; TRBD2 might be the D (6 bases). Germline V gene lookup returns CDR1 LNHDA and CDR2 SQIVND (reference sequence). The V and J ends lost 5 bases and 0 bases respectively, with 11 bases between them. The CDR3 contains 14 residues. CDR3 sequence: CASSGTAYSYEQYF. The CDR3 bases are TGTGCCAGTAGTGGGACTGCTTACTCCTACGAGCAGTACTTC.

The V and J genes are TRBV11-2 and TRBJ2-7; possibly TRBD1 for D (5 bases). The germline CDR1 and CDR2 sequences are SGHAT and FQNNGV. Trimming removed 7 bases at V and 6 bases at J, with 19 bases between. CDR3 length equals 14 residues. CDR3 protein: CASTLVQGQIEQYF. CDR3 in DNA: TGTGCCAGCACCCTAGTCCAGGGTCAGATCGAGCAGTACTTC.

This chain uses TRBV10-3 with TRBJ1-2; D may be TRBD1 (6 bases). The CDR3 sequence is 15 residues long. Trimming left V 3 bases short and J 4 bases short, with 15 bases between. In germline, CDR1 is ENHRY, CDR2 SYGVKD. The CDR3 DNA reads TGTGCCATCAGTGACTCGACTGACAGGCCCTATGGCTACACCTTC. Its translation is CAISDSTDRPYGYTF.

V is TRBV2 and J is TRBJ2-3; TRBD2 aligns across 11 bases. CDR1 and CDR2 (germline): SNHLY, FYNNEI. With 6 bases clipped from V and 4 bases from J, the junction kept 3 bases outside the gene matches. The CDR3 sequence is 14 residues long. CDR3 protein: CASRGLAVADTQYF. DNA for the CDR3: TGTGCCAGCAGGGGACTAGCGGTGGCAGATACGCAGTATTTT.

The chain combines TRBV29-1 with TRBJ1-5; a weak D match, TRBD1 (5 bases). Germline CDR1 is SQVTM and CDR2 is ANQGSEA. The length of the CDR3 is 15 residues. V lost 5 bases to trimming and J lost 0 bases, with 14 bases between them. The DNA for the CDR3 is TGCAGCGTTAGGGAGGGGAGTGATAGCAATCAGCCCCAGCATTTT. Protein product: CSVREGSDSNQPQHF.

V gene TRBV30 combines with J gene TRBJ1-1, with a tentative D call TRBD1 (5 bases). The length of the CDR3 is 10 residues. The germline CDR1 and CDR2 sequences are GTSNPN and SVGIG (reference sequence). The CDR3 nucleotides read TGTGGGGGCCTTGGGTCTGAAGCTTTCTTT. Translated: CGGLGSEAFF.

This rearrangement joins TRBV2 to TRBJ2-1; D not resolved. CDR1 is SNHLY, CDR2 FYNNEI, per germline. The CDR3 length is 15 residues. V lost 5 bases to trimming and J lost 0 bases, with 11 bases between them. The CDR3 sequence: CASSPHGSSYNEQFF. The CDR3 DNA sequence: TGTGCCAGCAGTCCACACGGCAGCTCCTACAATGAGCAGTTCTTC.

Note on this clone: In the same sample, other DNA sequences code for this CDR3. V and J are TRBV18 and TRBJ2-2; D is unresolved. The germline CDR1 and CDR2 sequences are KGHSH and LQKENI. The CDR3 spans 13 residues. V was clipped by 2 bases and J by 5 bases, with 6 bases between them. The CDR3 DNA reads as TGTGCCAGCTCACCATGGGAAACCGGGGAGCTGTTTTTT. The encoded protein is CASSPWETGELFF.

The rearrangement joins TRBV7-3 to TRBJ2-3; 12 nucleotides align to TRBD2. Per germline, CDR1 SGHTA and CDR2 FQGTGA. V was pared by 5 bases and J by 4 bases, with 13 bases of the junction left unmatched. The CDR3 contains 18 residues. CDR3 coding DNA: TGTGCCAGCAGCCTCACCCGACCTAGCGGGGGGGCCGCAGATACGCAGTATTTT. Encoded protein: CASSLTRPSGGAADTQYF.

The chain recombines TRBV19 with TRBJ2-3; TRBD2 agrees at 14 bases. CDR1 LNHDA and CDR2 SQIVND come from the germline V gene (reference sequence). This CDR3 is built from 17 residues. With 5 bases clipped from V and 4 bases from J, the junction kept 8 bases outside the gene matches. CDR3 in amino acids: CASSLGLAGGSPDTQYF. The CDR3 DNA is TGTGCCAGTAGTTTAGGACTAGCGGGAGGTAGTCCAGATACGCAGTATTTT.

The chain uses TRBV6-1 and TRBJ2-3, with 11 bases aligning to TRBD1. After removal of 10 bases from V and 1 base from J, the junction contained 7 bases not matched to a gene. The CDR3 loop spans 15 amino acids. The germline gives CDR1 MNHNS, CDR2 SASEGT. The CDR3 DNA sequence: TGTGCCACCTCAGGACAGGGGGCGGGCACAGATACGCAGTATTTT. Its protein is CATSGQGAGTDTQYF.

The chain carries TRBV30 and TRBJ2-5; tentative D call: TRBD1 (5 bases). Trimming took 4 bases from V and 1 from J, leaving 7 bases between them. CDR3 size: 12 residues. Germline V gene lookup returns CDR1 GTSNPN and CDR2 SVGIG (reference sequence). DNA for the CDR3: TGTGCCTGGAAACAGGCCCAAGAGACCCAGTACTTC. Translated, it gives CAWKQAQETQYF.

The chain combines TRBV21-1 with TRBJ2-7; the table's D call, TRBD1, was not checked against the DNA. TRBV21-1 is given as a pseudogene. The length of the CDR3 is 9 residues. CDR3 nucleotides: TGTGCAGACAGGAACGAGCAGTACTTC. Translated: CADRNEQYF.

The chain uses TRBV9 and TRBJ2-7; tentative D call: TRBD1 (6 bases). This CDR3 comprises 15 residues. The V gene's germline CDR1 is SGDLS and CDR2 YYNGEE. V was trimmed by 4 bases and J by 1 base, leaving 15 bases between them. CDR3 in DNA: TGTGCCAGCAGCCCACGGACAGATTCTTCCTACGAGCAGTACTTC. Translating gives CASSPRTDSSYEQYF.

The chain employs TRBV25-1 and TRBJ2-1, with a possible D match to TRBD2 (6 bases). Germline lookup yields CDR1 MGHDK and CDR2 SYGVNS. The CDR3 loop spans 14 amino acids. Trimming shortened V by 1 base and J by 6 bases, and 10 bases separated the two germline ends. For the CDR3, the DNA is TGTGCCAGCAGTGAATCCGGGGGACCCAATGAGCAGTTCTTC. This sequence encodes CASSESGGPNEQFF. Drawing the rest from reference TRBV25-1 and TRBJ2-1, the complete variable domain is EADIYQTPRYLVIGTGKKITLECSQTMGHDKMYWYQQDPGMELHLIHYSYGVNSTEKGDLSSESTVSRIRTEHFPLTLESARPSHTSQYLCASSESGGPNEQFFGPGTRLTVL.